This is a list of T cell receptor beta chains from one sample in a study of cytomegalovirus exposure and HLA in healthy donors. TCRdb's copy holds only in-frame clones and misses some; the assay was immunoSEQ multiplex PCR. The sample comprises approximately 32,000 clones, approximately 76% of which are singletons, and approximately 8% rests with the top ten. The source material was PBMCs. These receptors all come from a woman aged 25 to 45 in good health and CMV-seropositive. Each CDR3 is given with its conserved first and last residue. D genes are given only for firm matches. Where a row states a size, it is once, few, many or the class of an expanded clone; other rows omit it.

TRBV6-4,once,.,TRBJ2-6,CASSPRQVFSGANVLTF,TGTGCCAGCAGTCCCCGACAGGTATTCTCTGGGGCCAACGTCCTGACTTTC
TRBV7-3,few,TRBD2,TRBJ2-1,CASSSGGAYNEQFF,TGTGCCAGCAGCTCCGGGGGGGCCTACAATGAGCAGTTCTTC
TRBV5-1,.,TRBD1,TRBJ1-4,CASSGTGATNEKLFF,TGCGCCAGCAGCGGAACAGGGGCAACTAATGAAAAACTGTTTTTT
TRBV13,.,TRBD1,TRBJ2-7,CASSKRQGWSYEQYF,TGTGCCAGCAGCAAACGACAGGGTTGGTCCTACGAGCAGTACTTC
TRBV27,.,TRBD1,TRBJ1-6,CASSFGQGNSPLHF,TGTGCCAGCAGTTTCGGACAGGGTAATTCACCCCTCCACTTT
TRBV6-1,.,TRBD1,TRBJ1-1,CASSEGEGAGGTEAFF,TGTGCCAGCAGTGAAGGTGAGGGGGCGGGTGGTACTGAAGCTTTCTTT
TRBV11-2,once,TRBD2,TRBJ2-2,CASSFLGTGGSSYTGELFF,TGTGCCAGCAGCTTTCTCGGAACGGGAGGGAGTTCTTACACCGGGGAGCTGTTTTTT
TRBV25-1,.,.,TRBJ1-2,CASSGGFYGYTF,TGTGCCAGCAGTGGAGGGTTCTATGGCTACACCTTC
TRBV10-1,.,TRBD2,TRBJ2-1,CASSSGGRAYNEQFF,TGCGCCAGCAGTTCGGGCGGGAGGGCCTACAATGAGCAGTTCTTC
TRBV11-2,.,TRBD2,TRBJ2-7,CASSLSTSEYEQYF,TGTGCCAGCAGCTTAAGTACTAGCGAGTACGAGCAGTACTTC
TRBV29-1,.,TRBD1,TRBJ2-3,CSVEDSGGGGDTQYF,TGCAGCGTTGAAGATTCAGGGGGTGGTGGGGATACGCAGTATTTT
TRBV9,.,.,TRBJ1-1,CASSLEGRRHTEAFF,TGTGCCAGCAGTTTGGAGGGCAGGAGGCACACTGAAGCTTTCTTT
TRBV5-5,.,.,TRBJ2-7,CASSRTPWSSYEQYF,TGTGCCAGCAGTAGGACTCCCTGGAGCTCCTACGAGCAGTACTTC
TRBV11-3,once,.,TRBJ2-5,CASSRTREETQYF,TGTGCCAGCAGCCGAACTAGGGAAGAGACCCAGTACTTC
TRBV11-2,.,.,TRBJ1-1,CASSLDRRGEAFF,TGTGCCAGCAGCTTAGATCGACGGGGGGAAGCTTTCTTT
TRBV7-2,.,TRBD2,TRBJ2-2,CASSLPSRGGPTGELFF,TGTGCCAGCAGCTTACCGTCCCGGGGGGGCCCCACCGGGGAGCTGTTTTTT
TRBV7-3,once,TRBD2,TRBJ2-1,CASSSLGTSGTMSYNEQFF,TGTGCCAGCAGCTCCCTAGGGACTAGCGGGACGATGAGCTACAATGAGCAGTTCTTC
TRBV11-2,.,.,TRBJ2-1,CASSLGGGDEQFF,TGTGCCAGCAGCTTAGGCGGGGGCGACGAGCAGTTCTTC
TRBV18,.,.,TRBJ1-2,CASSPAGHNYGYTF,TGTGCCAGCTCACCAGCAGGACATAACTATGGCTACACCTTC
TRBV12-5,.,TRBD1,TRBJ2-1,CASGQGFRNEQFF,TGTGCTAGTGGACAGGGGTTTCGCAATGAGCAGTTCTTC
TRBV7-9,few,.,TRBJ2-6,CASSLTFFSGANVLTF,TGTGCCAGCAGCTTGACATTTTTCTCTGGGGCCAACGTCCTGACTTTC
TRBV6-5,.,TRBD2,TRBJ2-1,CASTLQRGSHNEQFF,TGTGCCAGCACCCTTCAGCGGGGGAGCCACAATGAGCAGTTCTTC
TRBV18,.,.,TRBJ2-3,CASFRTSTDTQYF,TGTGCCAGCTTTCGGACTAGCACAGATACGCAGTATTTT
TRBV30,.,.,TRBJ2-3,CAWSVLRTDTQYF,TGTGCCTGGAGTGTACTACGCACAGATACGCAGTATTTT
TRBV6-5,few,.,TRBJ2-1,CASSYSNRENEQFF,TGTGCCAGCAGTTACTCGAATAGGGAGAATGAGCAGTTCTTC
TRBV19,.,.,TRBJ1-3,CASSEGVPDSGNTIYF,TGTGCCAGTAGTGAGGGAGTACCAGACTCTGGAAACACCATATATTTT
TRBV7-8,.,.,TRBJ2-7,CASSTRTERYEQYF,TGTGCCAGCAGCACAAGGACAGAAAGATACGAGCAGTACTTC
TRBV20-1,.,.,TRBJ2-3,CSAPERDTQYF,TGCAGTGCCCCGGAGCGGGATACGCAGTATTTT
TRBV6-5,.,.,TRBJ2-5,CASSYGGGGYQETQYF,TGTGCCAGCAGTTATGGGGGCGGGGGTTACCAAGAGACCCAGTACTTC
TRBV5-4,.,.,TRBJ2-5,CPSSVMAGNQETQYF,TGTCCCAGCAGCGTAATGGCAGGGAACCAAGAGACCCAGTACTTC
TRBV11-2,.,TRBD1,TRBJ2-1,CASSRDRISYNEQFF,TGTGCCAGCAGCCGGGACAGGATCTCCTACAATGAGCAGTTCTTC
TRBV16,.,.,TRBJ1-1,CASSRSGAGEAFF,TGTGCCAGCAGCCGGTCCGGGGCGGGAGAAGCTTTCTTT
TRBV30,.,.,TRBJ1-6,CAWEAPRNSPLHF,TGTGCCTGGGAGGCCCCTAGGAATTCACCCCTCCACTTT
TRBV27,.,.,TRBJ1-1,CASRLQGGELEAFF,TGTGCCAGCAGGCTCCAGGGTGGAGAGCTTGAAGCTTTCTTT
TRBV6-6,.,.,TRBJ1-2,CASSYLTGLNYGYTF,TGTGCCAGCAGTTACCTTACCGGACTTAACTATGGCTACACCTTC
TRBV19,.,TRBD1,TRBJ1-2,CASSWTGGDPYGYTF,TGTGCCAGTAGTTGGACAGGGGGCGATCCCTATGGCTACACCTTC
TRBV19,.,.,TRBJ1-1,CASSTLTVNTEAFF,TGTGCCAGTAGTACACTGACAGTGAACACTGAAGCTTTCTTT
TRBV7-2,.,.,TRBJ2-1,CASSPRGDPYNEQFF,TGTGCCAGCAGCCCACGGGGAGACCCCTACAATGAGCAGTTCTTC
TRBV9,.,.,TRBJ2-1,CASSVGGGAGTNEQFF,TGTGCCAGCAGCGTAGGAGGGGGGGCCGGGACCAATGAGCAGTTCTTC
TRBV28,.,TRBD1,TRBJ1-3,CASSPSDRGNTIYF,TGTGCCAGCAGTCCCTCGGACAGGGGAAACACCATATATTTT
TRBV10-2,.,TRBD2,TRBJ2-1,CASSAGTSGYNEQFF,TGCGCCAGCAGTGCCGGGACTAGCGGCTACAATGAGCAGTTCTTC
TRBV19,.,.,TRBJ2-4,CASSRGGAPDIQYF,TGTGCCAGTAGTAGGGGCGGGGCCCCTGACATTCAGTACTTC
TRBV6-5,.,.,TRBJ1-2,CASSYGQLYGYTF,TGTGCCAGCAGTTACGGACAGCTTTATGGCTACACCTTC
TRBV30,few,.,TRBJ2-2,CAWSVVRGWGSTGELFF,TGTGCCTGGAGTGTAGTAAGGGGATGGGGTAGTACCGGGGAGCTGTTTTTT